Below are 19 T cell receptor beta chains sequenced from a single sample in a study of regulatory T cells in long-lasting Graves disease. As for time point: newly diagnosed GD, antithyroid drugs for less than 3 months. Extracted PBMC RNA gave rise to the TCR library. Construction of the TCR beta libraries employed iRepertoire HTBI primers in conjunction with Arm-PCR of CDR3 regions. MiXCR, run by TCRdb on the multiplex PCR reads, gives a single entry per CDR3 protein. The sample yields about 530,000 distinct CDR3 sequences, about 15% seen once. This sample also belongs to another study, concerning T cells in Graves' hyperthyroidism and ophthalmopathy.

This material consisted of peripheral blood mononuclear cells (PBMCs), taken at new diagnosis, from a patient treated with antithyroid drugs. These receptors were taken from a woman aged 35-65 years with Graves disease.

This clonotype was counted only a few times. V and J are TRBV6-1 and TRBJ2-1; possibly TRBD2 for D (6 bases). The CDR3 covers 14 residues. V was clipped by 7 bases and J by 9 bases, with 19 bases between them. Germline CDR1 and CDR2: MNHNS and SASEGT. The CDR3 spells CASTPGRQRIEQFF. In nucleotides, the CDR3 is TGTGCCAGCACCCCCGGGAGACAGCGAATTGAGCAGTTCTTC.

This clonotype came up many times. The rearrangement joins TRBV10-3 to TRBJ1-5; D is undetermined. This CDR3 spans 16 amino acids. CDR1 is ENHRY, CDR2 SYGVKD, per germline. Trimming shortened V by 0 bases and J by 2 bases, and 11 bases separated the two germline ends. CDR3 DNA: TGTGCCATCAGTGAGTCTTCCGCCTTTGGCAATCAGCCCCAGCATTTT. Translated, it gives CAISESSAFGNQPQHF.

V and J are TRBV29-1 and TRBJ2-1, with D possibly called TRBD1 or TRBD2 (6 bases each). Between the trimmed V and J ends, which lost 5 bases and 9 bases, there was a span of 17 bases. Germline V gene data show CDR1 as SQVTM and CDR2 as ANQGSEA. This CDR3 region has 13 residues. The CDR3, as DNA: TGCAGCGTTAGGAGGGGGACCTTCCCTGAGCAGTTCTTC. Its translation is CSVRRGTFPEQFF.

This clonotype showed up just a few times. This chain uses TRBV9 with TRBJ2-7; 7 nucleotides agree with TRBD2. Trimming removed 4 bases from V and 5 bases from J; junction bases left unmatched: 9. Germline V gene lookup returns CDR1 SGDLS and CDR2 YYNGEE. This CDR3 is built from 14 residues. The CDR3 coding sequence is TGTGCCAGCAGCCCCCGGACTAGTTCCAACGAGCAGTACTTC. Its protein product is CASSPRTSSNEQYF.

In its sample, this clonotype was seen many times. The genes are TRBV27 and TRBJ1-3, with TRBD1 matching 8 bases. The CDR3 spans 17 residues. With 0 bases clipped from V and 3 bases from J, the junction kept 7 bases outside the gene matches. Germline V gene sequence: CDR1 MNHEY, CDR2 SMNVEV (reference sequence). The CDR3 region is CASSLSSQGASGNTIYF. The CDR3 DNA sequence: TGTGCCAGCAGTTTATCGTCCCAGGGGGCGAGTGGAAACACCATATATTTT.

This clonotype was picked up many times. The V gene is TRBV28, the J gene TRBJ1-3; no definite D call. The CDR3 has 14 amino acids. Germline V gene data show CDR1 as MDHEN and CDR2 as SYDVKM. Trimming pared 2 bases from V and 1 base from J, leaving 6 bases between. CDR3 in DNA: TGTGCCAGCAGTTTAATTATTTCTGGAAACACCATATATTTT. This encodes CASSLIISGNTIYF.

This clonotype was seen at least ten times. This rearrangement joins TRBV18 to TRBJ1-1, with D tentatively TRBD1 (5 bases). Germline-derived CDR1 and CDR2 are KGHSH and LQKENI. V was trimmed by 4 bases and J by 3 bases, leaving 12 bases between them. CDR3 length: 14 amino acids. The CDR3 sequence: CASSLTWGDTEAFF. The CDR3 region has the DNA TGTGCCAGCTCACTTACCTGGGGGGACACTGAAGCTTTCTTT. The whole variable domain, remainder taken from reference TRBV18 and TRBJ1-1, is NAGVMQNPRHLVRRRGQEARLRCSPMKGHSHVYWYRQLPEEGLKFMVYLQKENIIDESGMPKERFSAEFPKEGPSILRIQQVVRGDSAAYFCASSLTWGDTEAFFGQGTRLTVV.

In its sample, this clonotype was seen a few times. This chain joins TRBV4-1 and TRBJ2-7; D is unclear. The CDR3 extends over 14 amino acids. Germline-derived CDR1 and CDR2 are MGHRA and YSYEKL. Trimming removed 2 bases from V and 4 bases from J, with 12 bases in between. This CDR3 is CASSQSESRYEQYF. DNA for the CDR3: TGCGCCAGCAGCCAATCCGAGAGTCGATACGAGCAGTACTTC.

This clonotype was seen at least ten times. The chain is built from TRBV30 and TRBJ2-4; D not certain. This CDR3 is built from 15 residues. The germline V gene encodes CDR1 GTSNPN and CDR2 SVGIG (reference sequence). Trimming pared 2 bases from V and 4 bases from J, leaving 15 bases between. DNA of the CDR3: TGTGCCTGGAGTTATGTAGGGTCAAGGAAAAACATTCAGTACTTC. This codes for CAWSYVGSRKNIQYF. The full variable domain, rest sourced from reference TRBV30 and TRBJ2-4, is SQTIHQWPATLVQPVGSPLSLECTVEGTSNPNLYWYRQAAGRGLQLLFYSVGIGQISSEVPQNLSASRPQDRQFILSSKKLLLSDSGFYLCAWSYVGSRKNIQYFGAGTRLSVL.

The table lists this clonotype with many counts. The chain employs TRBV6-2 or TRBV6-3 and TRBJ2-5; 10 bases fit TRBD1. This CDR3 contains 15 residues. V shed 2 bases, J shed 5 bases, and the junction held 5 bases outside the gene matches. Germline V gives CDR1 MNHEY, CDR2 SVGEGT. CDR3 protein: CASSYRDRGAETQYF. The CDR3 DNA reads TGTGCCAGCAGTTACCGGGACAGGGGAGCGGAGACCCAGTACTTC.

The J gene is TRBJ2-2, the V gene TRBV10-2; 10 bases are shared with TRBD1. V was pared by 10 bases and J by 4 bases, with 6 bases of the junction left unmatched. The CDR3 consists of 14 residues. Germline loops: CDR1 WSHSY, CDR2 SAAADI. CDR3 DNA: TGCGCCACCCTCGGACAGGGGGGCACCGGGGAGCTGTTTTTT. Amino acid sequence: CATLGQGGTGELFF.

The genes are TRBV9 and TRBJ2-1, with TRBD2 matching 7 bases. This CDR3 comprises 15 residues. The germline V gene has CDR1 SGDLS and CDR2 YYNGEE. V dropped 0 bases and J dropped 10; count of bases not matched to a gene: 10. DNA for the CDR3: TGTGCCAGCAGCGTAGACGGGCTAGCGGTTATGGAGCAGTTCTTC. Protein sequence: CASSVDGLAVMEQFF.

This clonotype was seen ten or more times. The chain links TRBV5-1 to TRBJ2-7; 9 bases are shared with TRBD2. This CDR3 contains 15 residues. The trim removed 6 bases at V and 3 bases at J, leaving 10 bases unmatched. Germline V gene lookup returns CDR1 SGHRS and CDR2 YFSETQ. The DNA of the CDR3 is TGCGCCAGCACAGTCCTAGCGGGGAGTTACTACGAGCAGTACTTC. Translation: CASTVLAGSYYEQYF. The full variable domain, completed using reference TRBV5-1 and TRBJ2-7, is KAGVTQTPRYLIKTRGQQVTLSCSPISGHRSVSWYQQTPGQGLQFLFEYFSETQRNKGNFPGRFSGRQFSNSRSEMNVSTLELGDSALYLCASTVLAGSYYEQYFGPGTRLTVT.

This clonotype appeared a few times. J is TRBJ1-4 and V is TRBV4-1, with 7 nucleotides matching TRBD1. The CDR3 sequence is 16 residues long. Germline V gene sequence: CDR1 MGHRA, CDR2 YSYEKL. The trim removed 1 base at V and 5 bases at J, leaving 7 bases unmatched. The CDR3 region has the DNA TGCGCCAGCAGCCAAGTTGGGGACAGCTCCAATGAAAAACTGTTTTTT. Amino acid sequence: CASSQVGDSSNEKLFF.

This chain joins TRBV20-1 and TRBJ2-3; a weak D match, TRBD2 (6 bases). Trimming took off 5 bases at V and 2 bases at J, with 23 bases between the two ends. CDR3 length: 17 amino acids. Germline V lookup: CDR1 DFQATT, CDR2 SNEGSKA (reference sequence). The CDR3 protein is CSALGIGSGADTDTQYF. CDR3 DNA sequence: TGCAGTGCTCTAGGGATCGGGAGCGGAGCCGACACAGATACGCAGTATTTT.

This chain uses TRBV5-1 with TRBJ2-1; weak D call: TRBD2 (6 bases). From germline, CDR1 is SGHRS and CDR2 YFSETQ. V lost 4 bases, J lost 3 bases, and 17 bases lay in between. There are 16 residues in the CDR3. CDR3 residues: CASSLDPGVFYNEQFF. In DNA form, the CDR3 reads TGCGCCAGCAGCCTGGACCCGGGGGTCTTCTACAATGAGCAGTTCTTC. Complete variable domain (other parts from reference TRBV5-1 and TRBJ2-1): KAGVTQTPRYLIKTRGQQVTLSCSPISGHRSVSWYQQTPGQGLQFLFEYFSETQRNKGNFPGRFSGRQFSNSRSEMNVSTLELGDSALYLCASSLDPGVFYNEQFFGPGTRLTVL.

This clonotype was found many times. This chain links TRBV30 with TRBJ1-3; no clear D gene. Trimming removed 3 bases from V and 4 bases from J, with 7 bases in between. This CDR3 region has 12 residues. The germline V gene encodes CDR1 GTSNPN and CDR2 SVGIG (reference sequence). The DNA of the CDR3 is TGTGCCTGGAGCCCCACGGGAAACACCATATATTTT. This translates into CAWSPTGNTIYF.

The chain combines TRBV14 with TRBJ2-1; unclear D gene. The V end was cut by 0 bases, the J end by 5 bases, with 14 bases between. This CDR3 region has 16 residues. Looked up from germline, CDR1 is SGHDN and CDR2 is FVKESK. CDR3 in amino acids: CASSQEVYSTHNEQFF. CDR3 bases: TGTGCCAGCAGCCAAGAAGTCTATTCAACCCACAATGAGCAGTTCTTC.

At least ten counts were recorded for this clonotype. The V and J genes are TRBV30 and TRBJ2-3; TRBD1 might be the D (6 bases). The CDR3 is 11 amino acids. Germline CDR1 GTSNPN, CDR2 SVGIG (reference sequence). The CDR3 spells CARQVQDTQYF. CDR3 nucleotides: TGTGCGAGACAGGTCCAGGATACGCAGTATTTT.